A single sample gave rise to the 17 T cell receptor beta chains below, sequenced in a study of cytomegalovirus exposure and HLA in healthy donors. PCR amplification relied on 60 Vbeta primers (plus 13 Jbeta primers). Sequencing used immunoSEQ multiplex PCR; TCRdb keeps in-frame clones, though not all of them. Among approximately 150,000 clones, over 75% were seen once, and the ten largest hold over 1.5%. Sample: PBMCs. The receptor set was obtained from a man in his forties or fifties in good health and CMV-seronegative.

The CDR3 spells CAISDTASTGELFF. DNA for the CDR3: TGTGCCATCAGTGACACTGCGAGCACCGGGGAGCTGTTTTTT. This chain uses TRBV10-3 with TRBJ2-2; D ambiguous. Trimming left V 3 bases short and J 4 bases short, with 9 bases between. CDR1 ENHRY and CDR2 SYGVKD come from the germline V gene. The CDR3 consists of 14 residues.

The chain employs TRBV11-2 and TRBJ2-5; the match to TRBD1 covers 8 bases. Germline V CDR1 and CDR2: SGHAT, FQNNGV. This CDR3 contains 16 residues. Trimming removed 2 bases from V and 1 base from J; junction bases left unmatched: 6. DNA for the CDR3: TGTGCCAGCAGCTTACGGGACAGGCAGACCCAAGAGACCCAGTACTTC. It yields the protein CASSLRDRQTQETQYF. Full variable domain (rest looked up from reference TRBV11-2 and TRBJ2-5): EAGVAQSPRYKIIEKRQSVAFWCNPISGHATLYWYQQILGQGPKLLIQFQNNGVVDDSQLPKDRFSAERLKGVDSTLKIQPAKLEDSAVYLCASSLRDRQTQETQYFGPGTRLLVL.

The chain couples TRBV30 to TRBJ2-7; D might be TRBD1 (5 bases). The germline V and J ends were trimmed by 1 base and 6 bases, with 13 bases remaining between them. The CDR3 extends over 13 amino acids. The germline gives CDR1 GTSNPN, CDR2 SVGIG (reference sequence). The CDR3 DNA sequence: TGTGCCTGGAGTGACCAGGGCGTAAGCGAGCAGTACTTC. Translating gives CAWSDQGVSEQYF.

The V call is TRBV9, the J call TRBJ2-1; TRBD2 matches 10 bases. J gave up 10 bases and V 4 bases, and 11 bases lay outside the gene matches. The CDR3 contains 15 residues. The germline V gene encodes CDR1 SGDLS and CDR2 YYNGEE. The CDR3 bases are TGTGCCAGCAGCCCCGGCCAAGCGGGGGGGGGAGAGCAGTTCTTC. It yields the protein CASSPGQAGGGEQFF.

The chain recombines TRBV28 with TRBJ1-1; TRBD1 matches at 8 bases. V lost 6 bases and J lost 1; bases outside the gene matches: 7. Per the germline V gene, CDR1 is MDHEN and CDR2 is SYDVKM. The CDR3 covers 15 residues. CDR3 sequence reads: CASRPRTGRNTEAFF. The CDR3 nucleotides read TGTGCCAGCAGACCCCGGACAGGGAGGAACACTGAAGCTTTCTTT. The complete variable domain, with remaining parts taken from reference TRBV28 and TRBJ1-1, reads DVKVTQSSRYLVKRTGEKVFLECVQDMDHENMFWYRQDPGLGLRLIYFSYDVKMKEKGDIPEGYSVSREKKERFSLILESASTNQTSMYLCASRPRTGRNTEAFFGQGTRLTVV.

The chain has TRBV9 and TRBJ2-1; 10 bases are shared with TRBD2. The V gene end was trimmed by 0 bases and the J gene end by 8 bases; junction bases not matched to a gene: 5. The CDR3 covers 15 residues. In germline, CDR1 is SGDLS, CDR2 YYNGEE. The DNA of the CDR3 is TGTGCCAGCAGCGTAGAGCTAGCGGGAGTATATGAGCAGTTCTTC. Translating gives CASSVELAGVYEQFF.

This clone was seen a handful of times. The chain uses TRBV7-9 and TRBJ2-2; no definite D call. V was trimmed by 5 bases and J by 6 bases, leaving 13 bases between them. The germline gives CDR1 SEHNR, CDR2 FQNEAQ (reference sequence). This CDR3 has 14 residues. CDR3 in DNA: TGTGCCAGCAGCCCCACGCCCGGGTCCGGGGAGCTGTTTTTT. Its protein is CASSPTPGSGELFF.

V gene TRBV10-2 combines with J gene TRBJ2-7; 8 nucleotides agree with TRBD2. Germline V gene data show CDR1 as WSHSY and CDR2 as SAAADI. The J segment lost 4 bases and the V segment lost 3 bases, leaving 8 bases of the junction unmatched. There are 15 residues in the CDR3. CDR3 protein: CASSDPGTRGYEQYF. In DNA, the CDR3 is TGCGCCAGCAGTGACCCTGGGACTAGAGGTTACGAGCAGTACTTC.

The chain combines TRBV14 with TRBJ2-7; TRBD2 might be the D (5 bases). Trimming cost V 1 base and J 0 bases, with 10 bases left between them. This CDR3 is 15 amino acids long. Per germline, CDR1 SGHDN and CDR2 FVKESK. In DNA form, the CDR3 reads TGTGCCAGCAGCCAAGGTCTAGCCCCCTCCTACGAGCAGTACTTC. Its protein is CASSQGLAPSYEQYF.

This clone was detected only a few times. The chain carries TRBV11-1 and TRBJ2-7; D remains ambiguous. V lost 4 bases, J lost 3 bases, and 4 bases lay in between. Germline CDR1 is SGHAT and CDR2 is FQDESV (reference sequence). The CDR3 consists of 11 residues. This chain's CDR3 is CASSSFYEQYF. Written as DNA, the CDR3 is TGTGCCAGCAGCTCATTCTACGAGCAGTACTTC.

The rearrangement uses TRBV25-1 and TRBJ2-7; 8 bases line up with TRBD2. Germline V CDR1 and CDR2: MGHDK, SYGVNS. This CDR3 contains 16 residues. J lost 6 bases, V lost 1 base, and 11 bases had no gene match. The DNA for the CDR3 is TGTGCCAGCAGTGAATCGGTGGTAGCGGGATTTTCCGAGCAGTACTTC. This encodes CASSESVVAGFSEQYF.

This clone has more than one count but fewer than ten. V is TRBV4-1 and J is TRBJ2-1; D gene uncertain. This CDR3 region has 16 residues. Per the germline V gene, CDR1 is MGHRA and CDR2 is YSYEKL. Between the trimmed V and J ends, which lost 4 bases and 6 bases, there was a span of 19 bases. For the CDR3, the DNA is TGCGCCAGCAGCCTAAGCTGGGTCCGAGGTCCCAATGAGCAGTTCTTC. This encodes CASSLSWVRGPNEQFF.

This clone has only a few counts. The chain links TRBV6-5 to TRBJ2-3, with a tentative D call TRBD2 (6 bases). CDR1 and CDR2 from the germline V gene are MNHEY and SVGAGI. V shed 6 bases and J shed 6 bases, with 10 bases lying between them. This CDR3 is built from 12 residues. The CDR3 spells CASSLRGDTQYF. CDR3 sequence (DNA): TGTGCCAGCAGCCTCCGGGGGGATACGCAGTATTTT.

In its sample, this clone was seen once. The gene calls are TRBV4-3 and TRBJ2-2; possibly TRBD2 for D (5 bases). V was cut by 3 bases and J by 5 bases, with 10 bases left in between. Germline CDR1 and CDR2: LGHNA and YSLEER. CDR3 length: 14 amino acids. The CDR3 spells CASSQLTGTGELFF. The CDR3 nucleotides are TGCGCCAGCAGCCAGCTTACGGGAACCGGGGAGCTGTTTTTT.

The sample holds one count of this clone. The CDR3 loop reads CASSRRGFQETQYF. In nucleotides, the CDR3 is TGTGCCAGCAGCCGAAGGGGTTTTCAAGAGACCCAGTACTTC. The rearrangement joins TRBV5-5 to TRBJ2-5; D perhaps matches TRBD1 (5 bases). V gave up 4 bases and J gave up 2 bases, with 12 bases separating them. This CDR3 contains 14 residues. The V gene's germline CDR1 is SGHKS and CDR2 YYEKEE (reference sequence).

V and J are TRBV5-4 and TRBJ2-5, with 9 nucleotides matching TRBD2. This CDR3 comprises 16 residues. The junction had 14 bases not matched to a gene; V was cut back by 4 bases and J by 7 bases. The germline V gene has CDR1 SGHNT and CDR2 YYREEE (reference sequence). The CDR3 DNA sequence: TGTGCCAGCAGCCCCGAGGGGGGTAGCGGGAGCGGGACCCAGTACTTC. Encoded protein: CASSPEGGSGSGTQYF.

The chain is built from TRBV19 and TRBJ2-7; 9 bases are a match to TRBD1. CDR1 is LNHDA and CDR2 is SQIVND in the germline V gene (reference sequence). The CDR3 sequence is 14 residues long. V dropped 6 bases and J dropped 1; count of bases not matched to a gene: 4. CDR3 protein: CASRPGQGSYEQYF. Written as DNA, the CDR3 is TGTGCCAGTAGGCCGGGACAGGGATCCTACGAGCAGTACTTC.